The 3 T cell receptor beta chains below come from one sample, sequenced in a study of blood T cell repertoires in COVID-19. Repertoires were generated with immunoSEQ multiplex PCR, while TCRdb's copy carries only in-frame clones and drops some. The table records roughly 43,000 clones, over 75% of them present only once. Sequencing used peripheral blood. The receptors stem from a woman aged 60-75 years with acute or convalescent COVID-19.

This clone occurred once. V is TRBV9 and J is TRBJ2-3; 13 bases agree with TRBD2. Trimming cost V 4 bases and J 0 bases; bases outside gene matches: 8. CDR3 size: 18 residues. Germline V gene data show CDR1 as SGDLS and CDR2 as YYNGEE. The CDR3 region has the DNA TGTGCCAGCAGCCTTGGGACTAGCGGGGCGCGTAGCACAGATACGCAGTATTTT. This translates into CASSLGTSGARSTDTQYF. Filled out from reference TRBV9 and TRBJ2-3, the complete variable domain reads DSGVTQTPKHLITATGQRVTLRCSPRSGDLSVYWYQQSLDQGLQFLIQYYNGEERAKGNILERFSAQQFPDLHSELNLSSLELGDSALYFCASSLGTSGARSTDTQYFGPGTRLTVL.

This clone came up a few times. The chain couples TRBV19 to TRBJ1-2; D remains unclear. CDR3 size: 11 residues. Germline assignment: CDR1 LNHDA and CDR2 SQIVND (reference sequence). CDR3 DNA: TGTGTCAGCACAAGTGGCTATGGCTACACCTTC. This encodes CVSTSGYGYTF.

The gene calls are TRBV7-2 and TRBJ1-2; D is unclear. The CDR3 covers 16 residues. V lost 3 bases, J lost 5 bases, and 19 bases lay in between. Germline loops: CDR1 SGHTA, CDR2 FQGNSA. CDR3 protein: CASSFRGGIRGYGYTF. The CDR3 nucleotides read TGTGCCAGCAGCTTTAGAGGCGGAATCCGAGGGTATGGCTACACCTTC.